A single sample is the source of the 4 T cell receptor beta chains below, sequenced in a study of blood T cell repertoires in COVID-19. The repertoire was sequenced with immunoSEQ multiplex PCR; TCRdb's copy has only in-frame clones and lacks some. The table has 88,000 or so clones, roughly 87% seen once. Specimen: peripheral blood. The receptors derive from a man in his sixties with acute or convalescent COVID-19.

This chain links TRBV3-1 (or the pseudogene TRBV3-2) with TRBJ2-7, with 7 bases aligning to TRBD1. J was trimmed by 0 bases and V by 4 bases; bases with no gene match: 6. This CDR3 has 15 residues. Germline CDR1 is LGHDT and CDR2 is YNNKEL (reference sequence). The CDR3 sequence is CASSPTGRYSYEQYF. CDR3 nucleotide sequence: TGTGCCAGCAGCCCGACAGGGCGTTACTCCTACGAGCAGTACTTC.

The chain is built from TRBV28 and TRBJ2-7; D may be TRBD2 (6 bases). From germline, CDR1 is MDHEN and CDR2 SYDVKM. Trimming took off 3 bases at V and 0 bases at J, with 12 bases between the two ends. This CDR3 is built from 15 residues. The CDR3 is CASSFISGSSYEQYF. CDR3 in DNA: TGTGCCAGCAGTTTTATTAGCGGAAGCTCCTACGAGCAGTACTTC.

The CDR3 nucleotides are TGCAGCGGGACTCCAGGCGGCTCCTACAATGAGCAGTTCTTC. Translation gives CSGTPGGSYNEQFF. The chain has TRBV29-1 and TRBJ2-1; TRBD2 is a possible D gene (5 bases). The CDR3 contains 14 residues. Per the germline V gene, CDR1 is SQVTM and CDR2 is ANQGSEA. Trimming pared 7 bases from V and 0 bases from J, leaving 13 bases between.

This clone was recorded once. The V and J genes are TRBV5-5 and TRBJ1-6, with no clear D. The CDR3 is made up of 14 amino acids. The germline gives CDR1 SGHKS, CDR2 YYEKEE (reference sequence). Trimming left V 0 bases short and J 8 bases short, with 9 bases between. CDR3 nucleotide sequence: TGTGCCAGCAGCTTGGACTGGGCCTATTCACCCCTCCACTTT. Its translation: CASSLDWAYSPLHF.